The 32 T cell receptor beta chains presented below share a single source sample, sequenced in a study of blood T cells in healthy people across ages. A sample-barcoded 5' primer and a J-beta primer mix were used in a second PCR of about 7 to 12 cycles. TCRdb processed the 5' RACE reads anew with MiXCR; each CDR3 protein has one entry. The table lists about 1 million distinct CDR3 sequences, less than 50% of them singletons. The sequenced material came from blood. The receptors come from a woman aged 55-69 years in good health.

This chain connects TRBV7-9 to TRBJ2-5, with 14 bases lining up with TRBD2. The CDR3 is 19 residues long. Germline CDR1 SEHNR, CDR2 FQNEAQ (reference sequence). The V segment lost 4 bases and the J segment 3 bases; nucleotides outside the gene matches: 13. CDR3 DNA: TGTGCCAGCAGCTCCTCGACTAGCGGGAGGGCTCACATTAAAGAGACCCAGTACTTC. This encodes CASSSSTSGRAHIKETQYF.

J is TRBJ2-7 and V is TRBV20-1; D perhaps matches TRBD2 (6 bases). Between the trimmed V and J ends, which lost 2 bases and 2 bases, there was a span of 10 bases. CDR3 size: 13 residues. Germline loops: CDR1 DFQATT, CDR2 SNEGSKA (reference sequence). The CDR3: CSARTGVAYEQYF. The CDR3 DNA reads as TGCAGTGCTAGAACGGGGGTTGCCTACGAGCAGTACTTC.

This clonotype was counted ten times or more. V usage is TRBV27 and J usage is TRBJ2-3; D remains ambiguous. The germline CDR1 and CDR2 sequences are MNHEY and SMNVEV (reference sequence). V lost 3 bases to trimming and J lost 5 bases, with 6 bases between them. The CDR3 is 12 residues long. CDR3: CASSFPGDTQYF. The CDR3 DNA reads TGTGCCAGCAGTTTTCCGGGAGATACGCAGTATTTT.

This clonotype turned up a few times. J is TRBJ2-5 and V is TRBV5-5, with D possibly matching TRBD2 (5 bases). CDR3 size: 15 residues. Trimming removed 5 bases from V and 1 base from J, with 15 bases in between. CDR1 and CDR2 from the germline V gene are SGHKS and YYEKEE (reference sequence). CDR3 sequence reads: CASREAVKPQETQYF. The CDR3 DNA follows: TGTGCCAGCAGGGAGGCAGTTAAACCCCAAGAGACCCAGTACTTC.

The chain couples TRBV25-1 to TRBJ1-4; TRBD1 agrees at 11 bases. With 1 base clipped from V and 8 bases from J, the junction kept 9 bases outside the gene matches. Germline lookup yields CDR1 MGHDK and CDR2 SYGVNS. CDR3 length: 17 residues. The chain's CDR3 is CASSESKSGTGGEKLFF. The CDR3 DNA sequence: TGTGCCAGCAGTGAATCTAAGTCGGGGACAGGGGGAGAAAAACTGTTTTTT.

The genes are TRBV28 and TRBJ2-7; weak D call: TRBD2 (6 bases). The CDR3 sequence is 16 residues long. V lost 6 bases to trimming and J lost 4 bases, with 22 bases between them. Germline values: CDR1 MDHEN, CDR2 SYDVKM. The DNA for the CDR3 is TGTGCCAGCAGATCGGGAGACAGTGGTCCGTCATACGAGCAGTACTTC. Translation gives CASRSGDSGPSYEQYF.

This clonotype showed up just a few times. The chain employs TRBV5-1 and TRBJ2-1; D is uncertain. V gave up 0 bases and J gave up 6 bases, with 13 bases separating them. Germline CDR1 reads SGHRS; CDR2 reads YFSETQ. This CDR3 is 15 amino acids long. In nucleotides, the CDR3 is TGCGCCAGCAGCTTGGACCCCGTCGGTACCAATGAGCAGTTCTTC. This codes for CASSLDPVGTNEQFF.

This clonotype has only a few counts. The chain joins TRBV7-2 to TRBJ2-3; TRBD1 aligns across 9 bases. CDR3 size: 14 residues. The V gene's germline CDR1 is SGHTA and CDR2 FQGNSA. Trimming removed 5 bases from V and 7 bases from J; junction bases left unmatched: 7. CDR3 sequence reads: CASSPSQGAYTQYF. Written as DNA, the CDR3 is TGTGCCAGCAGCCCCTCACAGGGGGCATATACGCAGTATTTT.

The CDR3 reads CASSQPGGPQHF. The CDR3 coding sequence is TGCGCCAGCAGCCAACCGGGGGGGCCCCAGCATTTT. V usage is TRBV4-1 and J usage is TRBJ1-5, with D tentatively TRBD1 (5 bases). The V end lost 2 bases, the J end lost 9 bases, and 8 bases lay between the germline ends. The CDR3 extends over 12 amino acids. Germline V gene sequence: CDR1 MGHRA, CDR2 YSYEKL.

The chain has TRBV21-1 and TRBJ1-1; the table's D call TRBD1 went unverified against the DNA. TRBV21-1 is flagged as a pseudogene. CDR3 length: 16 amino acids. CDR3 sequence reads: CASSKGPGHIAEAAFF. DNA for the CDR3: TGTGCCAGCAGCAAGGGACCGGGACATATTGCCGAGGCAGCTTTCTTT.

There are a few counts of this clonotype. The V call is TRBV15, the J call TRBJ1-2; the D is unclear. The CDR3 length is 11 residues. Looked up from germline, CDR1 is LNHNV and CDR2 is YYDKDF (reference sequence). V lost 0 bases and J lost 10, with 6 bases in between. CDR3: CATSRDDAYTF. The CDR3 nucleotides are TGTGCCACCAGCAGAGATGACGCCTACACCTTC.

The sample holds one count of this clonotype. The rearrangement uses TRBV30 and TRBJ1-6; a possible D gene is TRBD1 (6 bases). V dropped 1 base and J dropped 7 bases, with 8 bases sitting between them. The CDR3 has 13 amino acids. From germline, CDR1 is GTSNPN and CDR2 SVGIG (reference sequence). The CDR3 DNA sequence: TGTGCCTGGAGTGGGGGGCTCAATTCACCCCTCCACTTT. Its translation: CAWSGGLNSPLHF.

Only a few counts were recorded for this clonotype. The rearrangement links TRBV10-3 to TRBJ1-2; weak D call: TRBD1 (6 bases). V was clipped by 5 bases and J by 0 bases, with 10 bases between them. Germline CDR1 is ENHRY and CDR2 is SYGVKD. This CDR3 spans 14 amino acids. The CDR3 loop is CAISRGEANYGYTF. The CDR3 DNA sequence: TGTGCCATCAGTAGGGGGGAAGCTAACTATGGCTACACCTTC.

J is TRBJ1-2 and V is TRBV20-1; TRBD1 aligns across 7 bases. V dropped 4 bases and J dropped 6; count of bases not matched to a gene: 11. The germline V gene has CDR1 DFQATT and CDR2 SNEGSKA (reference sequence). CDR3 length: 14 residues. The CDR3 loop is CSATSDRVMNGYTF. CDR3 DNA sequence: TGCAGTGCTACCTCAGACAGGGTGATGAATGGCTACACCTTC.

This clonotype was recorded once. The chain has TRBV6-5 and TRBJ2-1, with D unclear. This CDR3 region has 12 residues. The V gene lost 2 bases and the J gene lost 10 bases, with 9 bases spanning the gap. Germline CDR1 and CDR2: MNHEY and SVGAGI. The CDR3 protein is CASSYSRREQFF. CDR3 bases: TGTGCCAGCAGTTACAGCCGGCGGGAGCAGTTCTTC.

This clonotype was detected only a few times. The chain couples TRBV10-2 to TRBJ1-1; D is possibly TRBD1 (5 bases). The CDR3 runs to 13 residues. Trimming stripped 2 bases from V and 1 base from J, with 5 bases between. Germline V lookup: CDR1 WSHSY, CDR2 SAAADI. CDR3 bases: TGCGCCAGCAGTGAGGGGGGGAACACTGAAGCTTTCTTT. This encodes CASSEGGNTEAFF.

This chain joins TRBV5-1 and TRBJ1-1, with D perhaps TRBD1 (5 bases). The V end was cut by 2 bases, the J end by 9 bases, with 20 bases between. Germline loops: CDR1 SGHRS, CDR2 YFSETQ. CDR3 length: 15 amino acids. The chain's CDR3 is CASSFGTGTYPQAFF. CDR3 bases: TGCGCCAGCAGCTTTGGAACAGGTACTTATCCCCAAGCTTTCTTT.

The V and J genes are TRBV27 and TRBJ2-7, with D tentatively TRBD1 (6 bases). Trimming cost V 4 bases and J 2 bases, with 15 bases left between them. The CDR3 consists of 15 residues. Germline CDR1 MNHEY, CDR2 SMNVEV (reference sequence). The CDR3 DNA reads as TGTGCCAGCAGTTCCCAAACAGGGTCCCCCTACGAGCAGTACTTC. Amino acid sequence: CASSSQTGSPYEQYF.

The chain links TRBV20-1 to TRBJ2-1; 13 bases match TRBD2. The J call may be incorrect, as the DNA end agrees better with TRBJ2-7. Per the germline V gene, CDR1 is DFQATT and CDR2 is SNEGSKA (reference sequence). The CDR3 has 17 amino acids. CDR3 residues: CSARDLTSGRVYNEQYF. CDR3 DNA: TGCAGTGCTAGAGATTTAACTAGCGGGAGGGTTTACAATGAGCAGTACTTC.

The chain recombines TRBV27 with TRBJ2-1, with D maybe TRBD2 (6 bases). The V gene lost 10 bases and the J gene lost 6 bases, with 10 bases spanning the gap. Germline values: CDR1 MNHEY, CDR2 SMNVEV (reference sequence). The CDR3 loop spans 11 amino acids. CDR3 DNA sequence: TGTGCCACGAGGAGGGGCAATGAGCAGTTCTTC. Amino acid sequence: CATRRGNEQFF.

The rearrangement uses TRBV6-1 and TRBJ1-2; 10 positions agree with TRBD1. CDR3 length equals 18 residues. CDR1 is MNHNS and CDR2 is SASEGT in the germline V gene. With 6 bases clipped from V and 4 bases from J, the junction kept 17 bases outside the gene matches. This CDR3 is CASSSLLFPGQGTYGYTF. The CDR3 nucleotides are TGTGCCAGCAGCTCGTTGTTGTTTCCGGGACAGGGGACCTATGGCTACACCTTC.

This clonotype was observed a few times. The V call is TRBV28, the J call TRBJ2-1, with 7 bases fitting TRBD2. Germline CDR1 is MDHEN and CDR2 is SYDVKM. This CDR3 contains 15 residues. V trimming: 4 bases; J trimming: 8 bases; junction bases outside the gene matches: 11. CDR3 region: CASSSGEGSGHEQFF. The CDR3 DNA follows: TGTGCCAGCAGTTCGGGGGAGGGTAGCGGCCATGAGCAGTTCTTC. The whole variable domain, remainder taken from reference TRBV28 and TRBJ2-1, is DVKVTQSSRYLVKRTGEKVFLECVQDMDHENMFWYRQDPGLGLRLIYFSYDVKMKEKGDIPEGYSVSREKKERFSLILESASTNQTSMYLCASSSGEGSGHEQFFGPGTRLTVL.

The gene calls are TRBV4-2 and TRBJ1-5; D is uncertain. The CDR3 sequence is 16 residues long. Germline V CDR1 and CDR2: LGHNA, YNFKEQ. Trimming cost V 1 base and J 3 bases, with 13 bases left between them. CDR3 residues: CASSQVVGTLNQPQHF. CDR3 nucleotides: TGTGCCAGCAGCCAAGTAGTGGGAACTCTCAATCAGCCCCAGCATTTT.

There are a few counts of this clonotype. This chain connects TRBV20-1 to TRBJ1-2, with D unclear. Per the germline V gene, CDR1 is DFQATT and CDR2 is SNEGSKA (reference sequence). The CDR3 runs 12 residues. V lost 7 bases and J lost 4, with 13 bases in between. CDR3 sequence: CSGVREGYGYTF. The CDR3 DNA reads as TGCAGTGGAGTAAGGGAGGGCTATGGCTACACCTTC.

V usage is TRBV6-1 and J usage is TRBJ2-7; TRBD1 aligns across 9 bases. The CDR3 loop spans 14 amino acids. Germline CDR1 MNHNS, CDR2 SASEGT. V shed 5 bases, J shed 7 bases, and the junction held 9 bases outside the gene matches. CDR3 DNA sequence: TGTGCCAGCAGTCCCTGGACAGGGGCTGAAGAGCAGTACTTC. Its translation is CASSPWTGAEEQYF.

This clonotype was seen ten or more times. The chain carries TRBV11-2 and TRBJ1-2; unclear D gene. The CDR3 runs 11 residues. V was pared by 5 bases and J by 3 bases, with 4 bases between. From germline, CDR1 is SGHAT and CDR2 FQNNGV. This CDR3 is CASSRDYGYTF. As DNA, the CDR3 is TGTGCCAGCAGCAGGGACTATGGCTACACCTTC. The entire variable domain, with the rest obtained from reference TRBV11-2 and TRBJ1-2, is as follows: EAGVAQSPRYKIIEKRQSVAFWCNPISGHATLYWYQQILGQGPKLLIQFQNNGVVDDSQLPKDRFSAERLKGVDSTLKIQPAKLEDSAVYLCASSRDYGYTFGSGTRLTVV.

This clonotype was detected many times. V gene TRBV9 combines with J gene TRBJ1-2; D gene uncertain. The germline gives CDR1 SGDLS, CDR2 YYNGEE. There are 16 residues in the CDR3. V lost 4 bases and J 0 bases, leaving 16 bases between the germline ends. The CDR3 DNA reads TGTGCCAGCAGCCCAGCGGTGGGCCGGGCTAACTATGGCTACACCTTC. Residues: CASSPAVGRANYGYTF.

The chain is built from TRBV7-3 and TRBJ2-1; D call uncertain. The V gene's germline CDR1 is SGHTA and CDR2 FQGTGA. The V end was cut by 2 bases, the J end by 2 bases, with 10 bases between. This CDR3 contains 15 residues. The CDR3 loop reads CASSLQDVTYNEQFF. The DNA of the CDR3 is TGTGCCAGCAGCTTACAGGATGTCACCTACAATGAGCAGTTCTTC.

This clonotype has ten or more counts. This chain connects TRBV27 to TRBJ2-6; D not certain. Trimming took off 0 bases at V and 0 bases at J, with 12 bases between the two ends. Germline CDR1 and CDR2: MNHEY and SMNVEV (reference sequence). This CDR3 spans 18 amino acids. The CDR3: CASSLSIQALSGANVLTF. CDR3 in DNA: TGTGCCAGCAGTTTATCGATCCAGGCCCTCTCTGGGGCCAACGTCCTGACTTTC.

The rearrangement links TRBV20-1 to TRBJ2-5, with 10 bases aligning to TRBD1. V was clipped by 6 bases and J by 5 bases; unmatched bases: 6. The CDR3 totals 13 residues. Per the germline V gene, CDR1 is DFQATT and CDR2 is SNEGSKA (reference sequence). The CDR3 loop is CSARQGAEETQYF. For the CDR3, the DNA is TGCAGTGCCAGACAGGGGGCGGAGGAGACCCAGTACTTC.

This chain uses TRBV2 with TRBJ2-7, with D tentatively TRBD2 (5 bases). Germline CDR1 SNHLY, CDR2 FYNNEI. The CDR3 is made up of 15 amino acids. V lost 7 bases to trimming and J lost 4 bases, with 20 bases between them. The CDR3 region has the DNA TGTGCCAGCAATCCTAACACCGGACTTTTATACGAGCAGTACTTC. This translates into CASNPNTGLLYEQYF.

CDR3 DNA sequence: TGTGCCAGCAGTCTGTCCAGGACCCTCGAGCAGTACTTC. Protein: CASSLSRTLEQYF. The V call is TRBV27, the J call TRBJ2-7; D not resolved. Trimming left V 5 bases short and J 6 bases short, with 14 bases between. The length of the CDR3 is 13 residues. CDR1 and CDR2 from the germline V gene are MNHEY and SMNVEV (reference sequence).